This T cell receptor beta chain was observed in a study of T cells in women clearing cervical HPV infection. As for this clone: The read ends 3 residues early relative to the CDR3; the germline J gene fills the gap.

Measured with immunoSEQ multiplex PCR; TCRdb has only the in-frame clones, and not every one. The specimen's table records tens of thousands of clones. CDR3 length: 13 residues. With 5 bases removed from V and 3 bases from J, the gap between germline ends came to 11 bases. Germline CDR1 SEHNR, CDR2 FQNEAQ (reference sequence). This TCR derives from a woman between 18 and 69 years old with a cervical HPV16 infection that either progressed to CIN3+ or cleared (not recorded which). Sequenced: blood buffy coat. J is TRBJ2-7 and V is TRBV7-9, with D possibly TRBD2 on 7 matching bases. The CDR3 here is CASSRGALYEQYF. The covered CDR3 bases are TGTGCCAGCAGCCGGGGGGCGCTCTACGAG.